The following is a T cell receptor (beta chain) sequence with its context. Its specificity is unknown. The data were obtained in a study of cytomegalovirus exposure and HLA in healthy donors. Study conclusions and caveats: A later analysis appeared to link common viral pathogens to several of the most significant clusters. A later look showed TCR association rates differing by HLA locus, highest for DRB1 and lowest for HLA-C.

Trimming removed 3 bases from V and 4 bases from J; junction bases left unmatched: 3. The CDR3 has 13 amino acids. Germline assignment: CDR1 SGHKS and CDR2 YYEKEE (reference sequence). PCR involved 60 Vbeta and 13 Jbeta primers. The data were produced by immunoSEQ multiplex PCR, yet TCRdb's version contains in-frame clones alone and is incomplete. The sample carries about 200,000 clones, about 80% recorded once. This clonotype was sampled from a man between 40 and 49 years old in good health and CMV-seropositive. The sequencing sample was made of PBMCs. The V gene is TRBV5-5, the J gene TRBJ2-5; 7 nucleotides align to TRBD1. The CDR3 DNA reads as TGTGCCAGCAGCTGGACAGGAGGAGAGACCCAGTACTTC. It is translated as CASSWTGGETQYF.